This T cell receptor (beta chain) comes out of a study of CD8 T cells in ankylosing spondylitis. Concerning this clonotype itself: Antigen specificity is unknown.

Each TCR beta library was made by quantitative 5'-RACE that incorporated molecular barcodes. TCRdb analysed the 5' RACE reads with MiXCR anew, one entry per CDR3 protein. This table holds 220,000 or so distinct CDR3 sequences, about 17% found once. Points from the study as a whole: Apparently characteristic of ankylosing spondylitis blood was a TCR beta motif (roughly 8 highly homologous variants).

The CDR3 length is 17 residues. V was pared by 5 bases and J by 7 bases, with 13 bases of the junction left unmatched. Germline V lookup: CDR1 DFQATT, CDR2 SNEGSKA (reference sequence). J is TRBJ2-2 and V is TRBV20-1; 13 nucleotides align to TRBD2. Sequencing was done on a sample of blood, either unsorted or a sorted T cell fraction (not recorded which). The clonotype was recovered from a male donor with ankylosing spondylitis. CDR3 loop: CSARTGLAGKLNGELFF. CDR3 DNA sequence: TGCAGTGCTCGAACGGGACTAGCGGGAAAGCTGAACGGGGAGCTGTTTTTT.